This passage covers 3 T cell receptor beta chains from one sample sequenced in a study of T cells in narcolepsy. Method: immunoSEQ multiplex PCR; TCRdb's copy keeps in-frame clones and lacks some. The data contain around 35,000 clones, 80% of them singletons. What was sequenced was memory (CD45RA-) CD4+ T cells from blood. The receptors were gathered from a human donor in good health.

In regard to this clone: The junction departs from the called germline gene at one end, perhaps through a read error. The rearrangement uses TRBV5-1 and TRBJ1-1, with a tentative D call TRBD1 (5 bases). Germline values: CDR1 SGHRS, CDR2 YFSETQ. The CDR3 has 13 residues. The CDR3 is CASRLDINTEAFF. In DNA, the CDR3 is TGCGCCAGCAGATTGGACATAAACACTGAAGCTTTCTTT.

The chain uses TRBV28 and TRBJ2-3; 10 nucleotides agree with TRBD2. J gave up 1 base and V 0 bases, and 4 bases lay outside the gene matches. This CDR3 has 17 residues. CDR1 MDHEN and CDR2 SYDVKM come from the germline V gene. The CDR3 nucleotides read TGTGCCAGCAGTTTATGGGGACTAGCGCGCGGCACAGATACGCAGTATTTT. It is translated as CASSLWGLARGTDTQYF.

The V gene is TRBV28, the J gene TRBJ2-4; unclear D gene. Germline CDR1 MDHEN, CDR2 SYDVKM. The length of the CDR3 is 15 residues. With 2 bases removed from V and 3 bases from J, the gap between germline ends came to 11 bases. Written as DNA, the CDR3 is TGTGCCAGCAGTTTAAAAGGCCTCGACAAAAACATTCAGTACTTC. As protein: CASSLKGLDKNIQYF.